Listed below are T cell receptor beta chains from one sample, sequenced in a study of blood T cell repertoires in COVID-19. Method: immunoSEQ multiplex PCR; TCRdb's copy keeps in-frame clones and lacks some. Of roughly 250,000 clones in the sample, around nine tenths were seen once. The source material was PBMCs or T cells enriched from blood (not recorded which). These receptors were collected from a woman in her fifties or sixties who had recovered from COVID-19. Both conserved end residues are part of each CDR3. D genes are given only for firm matches. A row's size may be missing; if present it is once, few, many or a size class.

>once|TRBV7-8|.|TRBJ1-1
CASSLRDTYNTEAFF
TGTGCCAGCAGCTTGAGGGACACATATAACACTGAAGCTTTCTTT
>.|TRBV5-6|.|TRBJ2-3
CASSPRWSSTDTQYF
TGTGCCAGCAGCCCACGGTGGTCTAGCACAGATACGCAGTATTTT
>.|TRBV6-5|.|TRBJ2-2
CASTRRGGETGELFF
TGTGCCAGCACCCGTAGGGGGGGCGAGACCGGGGAGCTGTTTTTT
>.|TRBV12-3/TRBV12-4|TRBD1|TRBJ1-1
CASSTGQGFGAFF
TGTGCCAGCAGCACTGGACAGGGTTTTGGGGCTTTCTTT
>.|TRBV7-2|TRBD2|TRBJ2-7
CASSLAVGLAGSYEQYF
TGTGCCAGCAGCTTAGCTGTGGGACTAGCGGGGTCCTACGAGCAGTACTTC
>.|TRBV7-3|TRBD1|TRBJ1-3
CASSFTLGQGSNTIYF
TGTGCCAGCAGCTTTACCCTCGGACAGGGATCAAACACCATATATTTT
>.|TRBV18|.|TRBJ1-4
CASSVYRETNEKLFF
TGTGCCAGCTCAGTCTACAGGGAGACTAATGAAAAACTGTTTTTT
>.|TRBV27|TRBD1|TRBJ2-7
CASSLYRDSTQYF
TGTGCCAGCAGTTTATACCGGGACAGCACTCAGTACTTC
>.|TRBV2|TRBD1|TRBJ1-4
CASRERTGSEKLFF
TGTGCCAGCAGGGAACGGACAGGGTCTGAAAAACTGTTTTTT
>.|TRBV7-9|TRBD2|TRBJ2-2
CASRSGLRNTGELFF
TGTGCCAGCAGATCGGGACTAAGGAACACCGGGGAGCTGTTTTTT
>.|TRBV5-8|.|TRBJ1-4
CASSFEGRTEKLFF
TGTGCCAGCAGCTTTGAAGGGAGGACTGAAAAACTGTTTTTT
>.|TRBV11-1|.|TRBJ2-1
CAGSLSFEGRNNEQFF
TGTGCCGGCAGCTTATCGTTCGAGGGCAGAAACAATGAGCAGTTCTTC
>.|TRBV6-6|.|TRBJ1-1
CASSYPLEGWPEAFF
TGTGCCAGCAGTTATCCGCTCGAGGGTTGGCCTGAAGCTTTCTTT
>.|TRBV5-6|TRBD1|TRBJ1-1
CASSLGQGYGEAFF
TGTGCCAGCAGCTTGGGACAGGGGTATGGGGAAGCTTTCTTT
>.|TRBV7-9|TRBD1|TRBJ1-2
CASSLGQGPYGYTF
TGTGCCAGCAGTTTAGGACAGGGACCTTATGGCTACACCTTC
>.|TRBV7-6|TRBD2|TRBJ2-2
CASSLVGTSVTVTGELFF
TGTGCCAGCAGCTTAGTGGGGACTAGCGTCACAGTAACCGGGGAGCTGTTTTTT
>.|TRBV25-1|.|TRBJ2-2
CASSARALNGELFF
TGTGCCAGCAGTGCACGAGCCTTGAACGGGGAGCTGTTTTTT
>.|TRBV5-1|TRBD1|TRBJ1-3
CASSPTGATSGNTIYF
TGCGCCAGCAGCCCGACAGGGGCCACCTCTGGAAACACCATATATTTT
>.|TRBV5-1|.|TRBJ1-5
CASSPSTGNQPQHF
TGCGCCAGCAGCCCCTCGACAGGCAATCAGCCCCAGCATTTT
>.|TRBV28|.|TRBJ2-3
CASSFWRRIRTDTQYF
TGTGCCAGCAGTTTTTGGCGGAGAATCCGCACAGATACGCAGTATTTT
>.|TRBV11-2|TRBD2|TRBJ2-1
CASSSIAGDSYNEQFF
TGTGCCAGCAGCTCCATAGCGGGAGACTCCTACAATGAGCAGTTCTTC
>.|TRBV15|.|TRBJ1-1
CATSRGRQRTEAFF
TGTGCCACCAGCAGAGGCCGACAGCGAACTGAAGCTTTCTTT
>.|TRBV5-1|.|TRBJ1-1
CASSLDSLLNTEAFF
TGCGCCAGCAGCTTGGACAGCCTATTGAACACTGAAGCTTTCTTT
>.|TRBV19|TRBD1|TRBJ1-3
CASSTSGTGGGNTIYF
TGTGCCAGTAGTACGTCCGGGACAGGGGGCGGAAACACCATATATTTT
>.|TRBV7-6|TRBD2|TRBJ2-2
CASSKLAGGRSGELFF
TGTGCCAGCAGCAAGCTAGCGGGAGGGAGGTCCGGGGAGCTGTTTTTT
>.|TRBV7-7|.|TRBJ2-5
CASSLGSGGPQETQYF
TGTGCTAGCAGCTTAGGCTCGGGGGGCCCACAAGAGACCCAGTACTTC
>.|TRBV18|TRBD1|TRBJ1-4
CASSTGQGSNEKLFF
TGTGCCAGCTCAACAGGACAGGGAAGTAATGAAAAACTGTTTTTT
>.|TRBV28|TRBD1|TRBJ1-2
CASYRGPYGYTF
TGTGCCAGCTACAGGGGACCATATGGCTACACCTTC
>.|TRBV4-1|TRBD2|TRBJ2-1
CASSQPIAGLKGEQFF
TGCGCCAGCAGCCAACCTATAGCGGGCCTAAAGGGTGAGCAGTTCTTC
>.|TRBV23-1|TRBD2|TRBJ2-3
CARRIPREWVDTQYF
TGCGCCAGGAGAATTCCGCGGGAGTGGGTAGATACGCAGTATTTT
>once|TRBV5-6|.|TRBJ2-3
CASSRGFMAGTTDTQYF
TGTGCCAGCAGCCGGGGGTTCATGGCGGGGACCACAGATACGCAGTATTTT
>.|TRBV27|TRBD1|TRBJ2-4
CASSLTGGGGLAKNIQYF
TGTGCCAGCAGTCTGACAGGGGGCGGGGGGTTAGCCAAAAACATTCAGTACTTC
>.|TRBV29-1|.|TRBJ1-1
CSVDLVARAGTEAFF
TGCAGCGTTGACCTGGTAGCTCGCGCGGGCACTGAAGCTTTCTTT
>.|TRBV18|TRBD1|TRBJ1-5
CASSRGQGRDNQPQHF
TGTGCCAGCTCAAGGGGACAGGGAAGGGACAATCAGCCCCAGCATTTT
>.|TRBV27|TRBD2|TRBJ2-3
CASTQFSGRGTDTQYF
TGTGCCAGCACCCAGTTTAGCGGGAGGGGCACAGATACGCAGTATTTT
>few|TRBV15|TRBD2|TRBJ2-3
CATSRGAGVSDTQYF
TGTGCCACCAGCAGAGGAGCGGGAGTTTCAGATACGCAGTATTTT
>once|TRBV2|.|TRBJ1-5
CASNRDFNQPQHF
TGTGCCAGCAATAGGGACTTCAATCAGCCCCAGCATTTT
>.|TRBV7-8|.|TRBJ1-1
CASSSRDEAFF
TGTGCCAGCAGCTCCAGGGATGAAGCTTTCTTT
>.|TRBV7-6|.|TRBJ1-5
CASSLGQAGNQPQHF
TGTGCCAGCAGCTTAGGACAGGCGGGTAATCAGCCCCAGCATTTT
>.|TRBV30|.|TRBJ2-3
CAWYQGSPTDTQYF
TGTGCCTGGTATCAGGGGAGTCCCACAGATACGCAGTATTTT
>.|TRBV29-1|.|TRBJ2-1
CSVRGHYNEQFF
TGCAGCGTTAGGGGACACTACAATGAGCAGTTCTTC
>.|TRBV23-1|.|TRBJ2-7
CASREKGLREQYF
TGCGCCAGCAGGGAAAAGGGACTTAGGGAGCAGTACTTC
>.|TRBV3-1/TRBV3-2|.|TRBJ1-3
CASSQREAGNTIYF
TGTGCCAGCAGCCAAAGGGAGGCTGGAAACACCATATATTTT